This T cell receptor beta chain was retrieved from a study of blood T cell repertoires in COVID-19. Those who participated ranged in age from about 18 to 89 years and resided in 24 US areas. Clinical history as reported by participants underpinned cohort assignment. In the source study's methods: Using reference gene primer amplification, nucleated cell counts were estimated. This table comes from immunoSEQ multiplex PCR, and its TCRdb copy is limited to in-frame clones, with some not included. Clonal size and the V and J genes are those of that table, whereas D and trimming came from the DNA. The sample has fewer than 350,000 clones, under 95% seen once. The sample consisted of PBMCs or T cells enriched from blood (not recorded which). The receptor's source is a woman between 40 and 50 years old with acute COVID-19.

For the CDR3, the DNA is TGTGCCAGCAGTCCTCCGGGACAGGGTACAGATACGCAGTATTTT. Its translation: CASSPPGQGTDTQYF. The chain has TRBV25-1 and TRBJ2-3; 9 bases are a match to TRBD1. The CDR3 extends over 15 amino acids. V lost 5 bases to trimming and J lost 3 bases; unmatched junction nucleotides: 6. In germline, CDR1 is MGHDK, CDR2 SYGVNS.